A single sample gave rise to the 10 T cell receptor beta chains below, sequenced in a study of cytomegalovirus exposure and HLA in healthy donors. The PCR was carried out with 60 Vbeta primers and 13 Jbeta primers. Generated by immunoSEQ multiplex PCR, the TCRdb table keeps only in-frame clones and is missing some. The table shows about 190,000 clones, with roughly four fifths occurring only once. The sequenced sample was PBMCs. Every receptor here comes from a woman aged 25 to 45 in good health and CMV-seropositive.

The chain uses TRBV7-2 and TRBJ1-2, with a tentative D call TRBD1 (6 bases). V was trimmed by 3 bases and J by 4 bases, leaving 9 bases between them. The CDR3 consists of 13 residues. Germline CDR1 reads SGHTA; CDR2 reads FQGNSA. The CDR3: CASSLDSTYGYTF. CDR3 nucleotides: TGTGCCAGCAGCTTGGACAGCACCTATGGCTACACCTTC.

The CDR3 bases are TGTGCCAGCAGTTACAGGACAGGCAGTAATTCACCCCTCCACTTT. As protein: CASSYRTGSNSPLHF. V and J are TRBV6-5 and TRBJ1-6, with 7 nucleotides matching TRBD1. The CDR3 consists of 15 residues. Germline lookup yields CDR1 MNHEY and CDR2 SVGAGI. V gave up 2 bases and J gave up 6 bases; unmatched junction bases: 4.

The rearrangement uses TRBV28 and TRBJ1-1; 9 nucleotides line up with TRBD1. CDR1 is MDHEN, CDR2 SYDVKM, per germline. The ends lost 3 bases at V and 3 bases at J; junction bases unmatched: 2. The CDR3 extends over 14 amino acids. In DNA, the CDR3 is TGTGCCAGCAGTTTGGGGACAGGGTACACTGAAGCTTTCTTT. Protein: CASSLGTGYTEAFF.

This sequence joins TRBV19 and TRBJ2-7; TRBD2 matches 7 bases. CDR3 length equals 21 residues. The J segment lost 5 bases and the V segment lost 3 bases, leaving 28 bases of the junction unmatched. Looked up from germline, CDR1 is LNHDA and CDR2 is SQIVND (reference sequence). CDR3 nucleotide sequence: TGTGCCAGTAGTATTGGAGGGCCCCTTTGGGGGGGAGTAAGGGTAACCCACGAGCAGTACTTC. This translates into CASSIGGPLWGGVRVTHEQYF.

The gene calls are TRBV5-1 and TRBJ1-2, with 12 bases matching TRBD1. The CDR3 is 16 amino acids. Germline V CDR1 and CDR2: SGHRS, YFSETQ. V trimming: 4 bases; J trimming: 10 bases; junction bases outside the gene matches: 14. The CDR3 DNA reads as TGCGCCAGCAGCCGCTCTCCGGGACAGGGGGCGACCAACTACACCTTC. Encoded protein: CASSRSPGQGATNYTF.

V usage is TRBV7-2 and J usage is TRBJ2-5; 8 bases fit TRBD1. The last part of the DNA fits TRBJ2-7 better; the J call may be wrong. Germline CDR1 SGHTA, CDR2 FQGNSA. This CDR3 spans 15 amino acids. CDR3 sequence reads: CASSLAGQGSYEQYF. The CDR3 region has the DNA TGTGCCAGCAGCTTAGCCGGACAGGGCTCCTACGAGCAGTACTTC.

This clone was detected only a few times. The chain is built from TRBV2 and TRBJ1-1; possibly TRBD1 for D (5 bases). CDR3 length: 13 amino acids. The V and J ends lost 2 bases and 11 bases respectively, with 15 bases between them. Germline V gene data show CDR1 as SNHLY and CDR2 as FYNNEI. The CDR3 loop is CASSERDGGIAFF. CDR3 bases: TGTGCCAGCAGTGAACGGGACGGGGGTATTGCTTTCTTT.

This clone turned up a few times. J is TRBJ1-1 and V is TRBV4-2, with 9 bases fitting TRBD1. Trimming removed 3 bases from V and 1 base from J; junction bases left unmatched: 0. The CDR3 consists of 14 residues. Germline V CDR1 and CDR2: LGHNA, YNFKEQ. In DNA form, the CDR3 reads TGTGCCAGCAGCCAGGGACAGGGGAACACTGAAGCTTTCTTT. Protein product: CASSQGQGNTEAFF.

The chain links TRBV5-8 to TRBJ1-1, with D unclear. Germline CDR1 SGHTS, CDR2 YDEGEE. Trimming shortened V by 1 base and J by 4 bases, and 11 bases separated the two germline ends. The CDR3 length is 14 residues. The CDR3 nucleotides read TGTGCCAGCAGCTTGAAGTTGGGGAGCACTGAAGCTTTCTTT. Its protein product is CASSLKLGSTEAFF.

V usage is TRBV5-1 and J usage is TRBJ1-1; perhaps TRBD1 as D (6 bases). The germline gives CDR1 SGHRS, CDR2 YFSETQ. The CDR3 covers 15 residues. Trimming took off 4 bases at V and 4 bases at J, with 17 bases between the two ends. CDR3 loop: CASSPHREGRTEAFF. For the CDR3, the DNA is TGCGCCAGCAGCCCACACAGGGAGGGGCGCACTGAAGCTTTCTTT.